These 14 T cell receptor beta chains share one sample of origin, sequenced in a study of blood T cell repertoires in COVID-19. Profiled with immunoSEQ multiplex PCR; TCRdb holds only in-frame clones, not every one. This table holds nearly 110,000 clones, around 82% found once. The sample taken for sequencing was peripheral blood. The receptors were gathered from a human donor in a cohort sampled during active COVID-19.

The rearrangement joins TRBV4-3 to TRBJ2-1, with 10 positions matching TRBD1. V lost 3 bases to trimming and J lost 7 bases; unmatched junction nucleotides: 6. This CDR3 is built from 15 residues. From germline, CDR1 is LGHNA and CDR2 YSLEER. CDR3 in amino acids: CASSQGQGPRNEQFF. The CDR3 DNA reads TGCGCCAGCAGCCAGGGACAGGGGCCTAGGAATGAGCAGTTCTTC.

This chain uses TRBV6-1 with TRBJ1-2; 7 nucleotides line up with TRBD1. V shed 1 base and J 2 bases; nucleotides not matched to a gene: 13. The CDR3 sequence is 18 residues long. Germline assignment: CDR1 MNHNS and CDR2 SASEGT. CDR3 DNA: TGTGCCAGCAGTGAAGTAAAGGGGGCGCTCGGGAAAAACTATGGCTACACCTTC. Its protein is CASSEVKGALGKNYGYTF.

The chain recombines TRBV19 with TRBJ2-7, with D possibly matching TRBD2 (5 bases). The CDR3 runs 14 residues. CDR1 is LNHDA and CDR2 is SQIVND in the germline V gene (reference sequence). The V and J ends lost 5 bases and 1 base respectively, with 12 bases between them. The CDR3 DNA reads TGTGCCAGTAGTGACGGACCGGGGTCCTACGAGCAGTACTTC. It specifies CASSDGPGSYEQYF.

The chain joins TRBV6-5 to TRBJ1-2, with a weak D call TRBD1 (5 bases). V lost 8 bases to trimming and J lost 7 bases, with 20 bases between them. Germline V gene lookup returns CDR1 MNHEY and CDR2 SVGAGI. The CDR3 is 14 amino acids. The CDR3 spells CASCWDATGRGYTF. CDR3 in DNA: TGTGCCAGCTGCTGGGATGCTACAGGCCGTGGCTACACCTTC.

The chain carries TRBV27 and TRBJ2-7; TRBD1 might be the D (6 bases). CDR3 length: 17 amino acids. Trimming pared 2 bases from V and 6 bases from J, leaving 23 bases between. Germline CDR1 MNHEY, CDR2 SMNVEV (reference sequence). The CDR3 protein is CASSLLSQGIGRSEQYF. Here the CDR3 DNA reads TGTGCCAGCAGTTTACTCAGTCAGGGGATTGGTCGGTCCGAGCAGTACTTC.

V usage is TRBV28 and J usage is TRBJ2-1; perhaps TRBD2 as D (6 bases). Trimming cost V 2 bases and J 6 bases, with 14 bases left between them. CDR3 length: 15 residues. Germline V gene data show CDR1 as MDHEN and CDR2 as SYDVKM. Here the CDR3 DNA reads TGTGCCAGCAGTTTAGCCCAGGATAGCGGCAATGAGCAGTTCTTC. It codes for CASSLAQDSGNEQFF.

This clone was seen more than once but under ten times. This rearrangement joins TRBV5-1 to TRBJ2-1, with D perhaps matching TRBD2 (6 bases). The CDR3 consists of 15 residues. Germline V gene sequence: CDR1 SGHRS, CDR2 YFSETQ. V gave up 0 bases and J gave up 7 bases, with 14 bases separating them. In nucleotides, the CDR3 is TGCGCCAGCAGCTTGGTATCGGGAGAGGGAAATGAGCAGTTCTTC. This encodes CASSLVSGEGNEQFF.

This clone was seen a single time. The chain links TRBV19 to TRBJ2-2, with D possibly matching TRBD1 (6 bases). The CDR3 extends over 14 amino acids. Between the trimmed V and J ends, which lost 6 bases and 6 bases, there was a span of 14 bases. Germline assignment: CDR1 LNHDA and CDR2 SQIVND (reference sequence). CDR3 sequence reads: CASSKPGVAGELFF. DNA of the CDR3: TGTGCCAGTAGCAAACCAGGGGTGGCCGGGGAGCTGTTTTTT.

This chain uses TRBV11-2 with TRBJ2-7; TRBD1 aligns across 10 bases. CDR3 size: 15 residues. The germline CDR1 and CDR2 sequences are SGHAT and FQNNGV. J was trimmed by 2 bases and V by 5 bases; bases with no gene match: 6. The DNA of the CDR3 is TGTGCCAGCAGCCGGGACAGGGGATCTCCCTACGAGCAGTACGTC. Its protein product is CASSRDRGSPYEQYV.

This rearrangement joins TRBV7-2 to TRBJ1-1; perhaps TRBD1 as D (5 bases). Germline CDR1 SGHTA, CDR2 FQGNSA. The length of the CDR3 is 15 residues. Between the trimmed V and J ends, which lost 5 bases and 2 bases, there was a span of 15 bases. Here the CDR3 DNA reads TGTGCCAGCAGCCTCCCACCGGGGGTTAACACTGAAGCTTTCTTT. The encoded protein is CASSLPPGVNTEAFF.

The V and J genes are TRBV24-1 and TRBJ2-1, with a weak D call TRBD2 (6 bases). Trimming took off 6 bases at V and 4 bases at J, with 15 bases between the two ends. Germline-derived CDR1 and CDR2 are KGHDR and SFDVKD. This CDR3 is 15 amino acids long. This chain's CDR3 is CATSRRSGLYNEQFF. The CDR3, as DNA: TGTGCCACCAGTCGGAGAAGCGGGCTTTACAATGAGCAGTTCTTC.

The CDR3 DNA reads as TGCGCCAGCAGCCAACAGACAGGGTATAACACCGGGGAGCTGTTTTTT. The encoded protein is CASSQQTGYNTGELFF. The chain employs TRBV4-3 and TRBJ2-2; 7 bases line up with TRBD1. Trimming removed 2 bases from V and 2 bases from J; junction bases left unmatched: 5. The germline V gene has CDR1 LGHNA and CDR2 YSLEER. The CDR3 extends over 16 amino acids.

V is TRBV18 and J is TRBJ1-5; 8 bases align to TRBD1. The CDR3 has 16 residues. Trimming cost V 3 bases and J 5 bases; bases outside gene matches: 9. The germline V gene has CDR1 KGHSH and CDR2 LQKENI. In DNA, the CDR3 is TGTGCCAGCTCACCTGAGGGCAGGGGGCGCGATCAGCCCCAGCATTTT. Protein product: CASSPEGRGRDQPQHF.

The rearrangement uses TRBV4-1 and TRBJ1-3; D is perhaps TRBD1 (6 bases). Trimming took 0 bases from V and 0 from J, leaving 9 bases between them. Germline lookup yields CDR1 MGHRA and CDR2 YSYEKL. The CDR3 length is 16 residues. CDR3 amino acids: CASSQDRGFSGNTIYF. The CDR3 region has the DNA TGCGCCAGCAGCCAAGACAGGGGTTTCTCTGGAAACACCATATATTTT.